This T cell receptor (beta chain) appears in the sequencing data of a study of glioma-infiltrating T cells. General study results and limits: Non-neoplastic patients had below-expected tissue-blood divergence, while all gliomas exceeded expectation.

Trimming removed 5 bases from V and 5 bases from J, with 10 bases in between. Germline V gives CDR1 LNHDA, CDR2 SQIVND (reference sequence). CDR3 length equals 13 residues. This clonotype was seen at least ten times. Its cognate antigen is unknown. The iRepertoire nested amplicon-rescue multiplex PCR amplified TCR alpha and beta CDR3s from RNA. One entry per CDR3 protein results from TCRdb running MiXCR on the multiplex PCR reads. The top ten hold around 20% of the sample, which has fewer than 200,000 distinct CDR3 sequences, over 25% seen once. Sequenced: glioma tissue, nonneoplastic brain tissue, or PBMCs (not recorded which). The clonotype comes from a human donor with low-grade glioma or glioblastoma, undergoing nonglioma brain surgery, or in good health (not recorded which). The V and J genes are TRBV19 and TRBJ1-3; D remains ambiguous. The CDR3 nucleotides are TGTGCCAGTAGTGAGGACGGGCGAAACACCATATATTTT. Encoded protein: CASSEDGRNTIYF.